Sequencing of this T cell receptor (beta chain) was carried out in a study of shared clonotypes between healthy human individuals. Splitting the CD4+ cells yielded a CD45RA+ naive subset and a CD45RA-negative memory subset. The CDR3 is 14 residues long. Germline CDR1 reads MNHNS; CDR2 reads SASEGT. V lost 7 bases and J 7 bases, leaving 16 bases between the germline ends. Comment on this clone: Antigen specificity is unknown.

Regarding the study as a whole: Sequencing depth was expected to influence donor clonotype sharing. At large depth, rarefaction still showed sorted-subset sequencing to be incomplete. Larger richness was generally estimated for naive than memory subsets.

Data came from immunoSEQ multiplex PCR; TCRdb stores just in-frame clones and leaves some out. Altogether more than 2 million clones are present, approximately 95% being singletons, with the ten largest covering over 0.1%. V is TRBV6-1 and J is TRBJ1-4; maybe TRBD1 (5 bases). The sequenced sample was naive CD4+ T cells sorted from blood. The subset is: CD45RA+ positively selected. This receptor was identified in a man younger than 35 in good health. The CDR3 loop reads CASTSPGRAEKLFF. The DNA of the CDR3 is TGTGCCAGCACCTCCCCGGGCAGGGCTGAAAAACTGTTTTTT.